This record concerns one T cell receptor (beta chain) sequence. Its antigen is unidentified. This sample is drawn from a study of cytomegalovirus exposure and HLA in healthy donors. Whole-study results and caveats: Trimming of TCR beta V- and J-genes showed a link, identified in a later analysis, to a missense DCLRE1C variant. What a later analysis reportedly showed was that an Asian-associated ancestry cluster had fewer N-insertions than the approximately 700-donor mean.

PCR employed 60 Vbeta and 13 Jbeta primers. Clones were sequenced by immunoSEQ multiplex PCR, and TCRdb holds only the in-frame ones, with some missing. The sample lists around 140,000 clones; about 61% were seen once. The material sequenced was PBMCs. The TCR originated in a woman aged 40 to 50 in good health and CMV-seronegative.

The CDR3 spells CASTQTGPYEQYF. The DNA for the CDR3 is TGTGCCAGCACTCAGACAGGGCCCTACGAGCAGTACTTC. The chain has TRBV6-5 and TRBJ2-7, with 7 bases aligning to TRBD1. V dropped 7 bases and J dropped 2; count of bases not matched to a gene: 5. Germline assignment: CDR1 MNHEY and CDR2 SVGAGI. CDR3 length equals 13 residues.